Sequencing of this T cell receptor beta chain was carried out in a study of cytomegalovirus exposure and HLA in healthy donors. General study results and limits: Reportedly, HLA-A and HLA-B alleles of most subjects were accurately predicted from TCR beta. Later analysis found that TCR beta chains associated with HLA were more clonally expanded than other, equally common chains. TCR beta V- and J-gene trimming was later associated with a missense DCLRE1C variant.

PCR employed 60 Vbeta and 13 Jbeta primers. The assay was immunoSEQ multiplex PCR, and TCRdb's table has in-frame clones only and misses some. This repertoire shows 130,000 or so clones, 80% to 85% found once; its top ten account for about 8.6%. Germline V lookup: CDR1 MNHEY, CDR2 SMNVEV (reference sequence). The CDR3 consists of 17 residues. V lost 5 bases and J 7 bases, leaving 24 bases between the germline ends. Remarks on this clone: The target antigen is unknown.

V gene TRBV27 combines with J gene TRBJ2-1; perhaps TRBD1 as D (6 bases). The sequence came from a woman in her fifties or sixties in good health and CMV-seropositive. What was sequenced was PBMCs. The CDR3 here is CASSPFRGLGRNNEQFF. DNA for the CDR3: TGTGCCAGCAGTCCGTTCAGGGGCCTGGGGCGGAATAATGAGCAGTTCTTC.